Given below is one T cell receptor (beta chain) in context. Its antigen remains unidentified. These data belong to a study of T cell repertoires in cytomegalovirus infection. Across the whole study: It was the public TCR beta signatures that indicated both CMV infection and matching HLA type. The study, taken as a whole, reports: HLA-C-restricted TCR beta clonotypes specific for CMV led the ex vivo response.

The CDR3 is 15 amino acids. Trimming at V came to 8 bases and at J to 1 base, leaving 10 bases not matched to a gene. TCRdb reprocessed the reads via MiXCR and lists one record per CDR3 protein. The sample lists approximately 97,000 distinct CDR3 sequences, about 15% occurring once. The rearrangement joins TRBV12-3 or TRBV12-4 to TRBJ1-1, with TRBD1 matching over 7 bases. Sequenced input: PBMCs. The TCR originated in a human donor in good health (CMV status not recorded). Some clones in this sample may be carry-over from other donors' samples. The CDR3 DNA reads TGTGCCAGCTTGAGGGGGCGTCGGGGGAACACTGAAGCTTTCTTT. Protein sequence: CASLRGRRGNTEAFF.